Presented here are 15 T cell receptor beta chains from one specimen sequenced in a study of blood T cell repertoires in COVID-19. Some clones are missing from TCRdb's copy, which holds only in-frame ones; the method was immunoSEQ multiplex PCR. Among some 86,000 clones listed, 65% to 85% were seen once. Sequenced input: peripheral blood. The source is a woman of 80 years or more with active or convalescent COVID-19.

In nucleotides, the CDR3 is TGTGCCAGCGGACGGGACAGGACTCCCGGGGAGCTGTTTTTT. Translation gives CASGRDRTPGELFF. The chain employs TRBV2 and TRBJ2-2; 8 nucleotides match TRBD1. The trim removed 8 bases at V and 6 bases at J, leaving 8 bases unmatched. This CDR3 is 14 amino acids long. The V gene's germline CDR1 is SNHLY and CDR2 FYNNEI.

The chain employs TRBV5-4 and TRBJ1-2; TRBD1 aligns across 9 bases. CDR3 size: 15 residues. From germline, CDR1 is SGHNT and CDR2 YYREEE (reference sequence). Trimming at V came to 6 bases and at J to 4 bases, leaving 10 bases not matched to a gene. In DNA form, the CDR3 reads TGTGCCAGCACCACATATATGACAGGGGGCTATGGCTACACCTTC. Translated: CASTTYMTGGYGYTF.

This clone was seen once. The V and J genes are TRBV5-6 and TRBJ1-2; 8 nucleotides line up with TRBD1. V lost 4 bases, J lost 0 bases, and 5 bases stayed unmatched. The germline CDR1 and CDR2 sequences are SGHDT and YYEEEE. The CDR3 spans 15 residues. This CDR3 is CASSPRTGTNYGYTF. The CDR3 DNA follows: TGTGCCAGCAGCCCCCGGACAGGGACTAACTATGGCTACACCTTC.

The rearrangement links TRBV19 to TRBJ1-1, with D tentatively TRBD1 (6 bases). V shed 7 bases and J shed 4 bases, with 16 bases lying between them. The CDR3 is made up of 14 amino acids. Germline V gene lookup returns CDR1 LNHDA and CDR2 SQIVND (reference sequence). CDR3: CASTGFVGGTEAFF. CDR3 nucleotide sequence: TGTGCCAGTACGGGCTTTGTAGGGGGCACTGAAGCTTTCTTT.

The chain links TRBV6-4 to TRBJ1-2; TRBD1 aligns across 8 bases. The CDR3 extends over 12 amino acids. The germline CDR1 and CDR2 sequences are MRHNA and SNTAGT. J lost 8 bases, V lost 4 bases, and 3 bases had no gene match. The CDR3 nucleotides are TGTGCCAGCAGTGGACAGGGGCGAGGCTACACCTTC. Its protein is CASSGQGRGYTF.

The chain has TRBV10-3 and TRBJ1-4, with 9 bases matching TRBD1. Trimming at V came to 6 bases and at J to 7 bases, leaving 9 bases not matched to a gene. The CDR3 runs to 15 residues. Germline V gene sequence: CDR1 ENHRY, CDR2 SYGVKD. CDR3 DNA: TGTGCCATCAGCCAGGACAGGGGAAGAAGTGAAAAACTGTTTTTT. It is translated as CAISQDRGRSEKLFF.

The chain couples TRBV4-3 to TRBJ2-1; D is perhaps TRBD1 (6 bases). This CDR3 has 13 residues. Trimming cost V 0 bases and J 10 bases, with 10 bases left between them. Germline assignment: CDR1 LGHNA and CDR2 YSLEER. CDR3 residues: CASSQDPRGEQFF. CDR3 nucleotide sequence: TGCGCCAGCAGCCAAGATCCGAGGGGGGAGCAGTTCTTC.

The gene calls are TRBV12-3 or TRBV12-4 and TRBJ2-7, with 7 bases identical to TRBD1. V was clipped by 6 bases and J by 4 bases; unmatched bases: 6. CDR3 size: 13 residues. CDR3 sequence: CASRPGTEYEQYF. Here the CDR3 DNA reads TGTGCCAGCAGACCCGGGACAGAATACGAGCAGTACTTC.

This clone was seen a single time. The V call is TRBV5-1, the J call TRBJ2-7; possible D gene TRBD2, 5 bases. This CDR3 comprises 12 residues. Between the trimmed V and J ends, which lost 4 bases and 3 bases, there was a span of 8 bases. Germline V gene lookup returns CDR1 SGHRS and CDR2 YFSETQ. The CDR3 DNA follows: TGCGCCAGCAGCCGGGATCTCTACGAGCAGTACTTC. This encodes CASSRDLYEQYF. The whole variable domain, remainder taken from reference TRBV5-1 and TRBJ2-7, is KAGVTQTPRYLIKTRGQQVTLSCSPISGHRSVSWYQQTPGQGLQFLFEYFSETQRNKGNFPGRFSGRQFSNSRSEMNVSTLELGDSALYLCASSRDLYEQYFGPGTRLTVT.

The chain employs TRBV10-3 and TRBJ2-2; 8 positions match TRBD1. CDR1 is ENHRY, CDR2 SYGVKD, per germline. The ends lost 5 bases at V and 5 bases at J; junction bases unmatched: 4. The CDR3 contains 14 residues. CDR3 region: CAISLQGDTGELFF. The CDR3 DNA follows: TGTGCCATCAGTCTACAGGGGGATACCGGGGAGCTGTTTTTT.

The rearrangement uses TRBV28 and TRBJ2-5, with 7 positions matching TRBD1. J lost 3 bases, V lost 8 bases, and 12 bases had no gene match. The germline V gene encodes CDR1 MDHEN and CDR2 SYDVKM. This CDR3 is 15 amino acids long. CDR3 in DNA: TGTGCCAGCGGAACGCATGGGACAGCAAAAGAGACCCAGTACTTC. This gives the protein CASGTHGTAKETQYF.

The CDR3 loop is CASSPGGWYNSPLHF. The CDR3 DNA sequence: TGTGCCAGCAGCCCCGGAGGGTGGTACAATTCACCCCTCCACTTT. This chain connects TRBV6-5 to TRBJ1-6; D not certain. Trimming took 6 bases from V and 7 from J, leaving 16 bases between them. The CDR3 covers 15 residues. Germline V gene data show CDR1 as MNHEY and CDR2 as SVGAGI.

The CDR3 nucleotides are TGTGCCAGCAGCCCCCAAATAGCGGGGGGGCTAAATGAGCAGTTCTTC. It codes for CASSPQIAGGLNEQFF. The V and J genes are TRBV7-9 and TRBJ2-1; 11 bases agree with TRBD2. Germline values: CDR1 SEHNR, CDR2 FQNEAQ (reference sequence). The CDR3 spans 16 residues. V lost 5 bases and J lost 7; bases outside the gene matches: 10.

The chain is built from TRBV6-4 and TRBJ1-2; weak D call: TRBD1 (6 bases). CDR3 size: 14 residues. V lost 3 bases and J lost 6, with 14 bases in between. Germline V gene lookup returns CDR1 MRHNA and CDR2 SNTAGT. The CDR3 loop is CASSESGGWDGYTF. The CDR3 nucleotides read TGTGCCAGCAGTGAGAGCGGGGGCTGGGATGGCTACACCTTC.

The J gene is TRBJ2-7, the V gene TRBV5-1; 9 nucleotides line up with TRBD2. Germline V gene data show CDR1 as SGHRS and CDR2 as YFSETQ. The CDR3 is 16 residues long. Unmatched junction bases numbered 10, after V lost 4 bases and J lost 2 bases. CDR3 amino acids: CASSPGPRGGAYEQYF. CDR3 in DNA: TGCGCCAGCAGCCCTGGACCCCGCGGGGGGGCCTACGAGCAGTACTTC. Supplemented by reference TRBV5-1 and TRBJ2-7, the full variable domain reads KAGVTQTPRYLIKTRGQQVTLSCSPISGHRSVSWYQQTPGQGLQFLFEYFSETQRNKGNFPGRFSGRQFSNSRSEMNVSTLELGDSALYLCASSPGPRGGAYEQYFGPGTRLTVT.